The 19 T cell receptor beta chains reported below all come from one sample, sequenced in a study of cytotoxic CD8 clonotypes in ibrutinib-treated CLL. Sequenced by immunoSEQ multiplex PCR; TCRdb stores in-frame clones only, minus some. The sample has about 24,000 clones; just under 80% are singletons. Sequencing was performed on PBMCs, taken before ibrutinib treatment. The source is a human donor with chronic lymphocytic leukemia.

The rearrangement joins TRBV7-6 to TRBJ2-1, with 9 bases matching TRBD2. J lost 8 bases, V lost 1 base, and 9 bases had no gene match. The CDR3 extends over 16 amino acids. The germline gives CDR1 SGHVS, CDR2 FNYEAQ. The CDR3 coding sequence is TGTGCCAGCAGCTTAGATCCCGGCGGGAGGGCCCATGAGCAGTTCTTC. Translated: CASSLDPGGRAHEQFF.

V gene TRBV4-3 combines with J gene TRBJ1-3; D is possibly TRBD1 (6 bases). Looked up from germline, CDR1 is LGHNA and CDR2 is YSLEER. V was cut by 0 bases and J by 3 bases, with 9 bases left in between. The CDR3 sequence is 15 residues long. This chain's CDR3 is CASSQDPQGGNTIYF. In DNA form, the CDR3 reads TGCGCCAGCAGCCAAGATCCACAGGGTGGAAACACCATATATTTT.

The chain couples TRBV19 to TRBJ1-4; no firm D call. The CDR3 is 15 amino acids. The V and J ends lost 1 base and 0 bases respectively, with 6 bases between them. Germline lookup yields CDR1 LNHDA and CDR2 SQIVND (reference sequence). The CDR3 coding sequence is TGTGCCAGTAGTATAGGGATTCCAACTAATGAAAAACTGTTTTTT. Residues: CASSIGIPTNEKLFF. The full variable domain, its missing parts supplied by reference TRBV19 and TRBJ1-4, is DGGITQSPKYLFRKEGQNVTLSCEQNLNHDAMYWYRQDPGQGLRLIYYSQIVNDFQKGDIAEGYSVSREKKESFPLTVTSAQKNPTAFYLCASSIGIPTNEKLFFGSGTQLSVL.

This clone was seen a handful of times. V gene TRBV28 combines with J gene TRBJ1-2; D might be TRBD1 (5 bases). V was shortened by 6 bases and J by 8 bases, with 22 bases between the two germline ends. From germline, CDR1 is MDHEN and CDR2 SYDVKM. The CDR3 has 15 amino acids. The CDR3 region is CASSRNRDGGTGYTF. The CDR3 DNA follows: TGTGCCAGCAGCCGCAATCGGGACGGTGGGACCGGCTACACCTTC.

V is TRBV30 and J is TRBJ2-2; D unclear. The CDR3 extends over 12 amino acids. The ends were cut back, 4 bases at V and 7 bases at J, with 10 bases in the middle. Germline CDR1 and CDR2: GTSNPN and SVGIG (reference sequence). CDR3 sequence reads: CAWTGPFGELFF. The CDR3 DNA is TGTGCCTGGACCGGACCGTTCGGGGAGCTGTTTTTT.

The chain has TRBV5-4 and TRBJ1-2; tentative D call: TRBD1 (5 bases). The germline V and J ends were trimmed by 0 bases and 4 bases, with 16 bases remaining between them. CDR3 size: 16 residues. The germline CDR1 and CDR2 sequences are SGHNT and YYREEE (reference sequence). The CDR3 coding sequence is TGTGCCAGCAGCTTGGCCAACTCAGGGCTCCTCTATGGCTACACCTTC. It encodes CASSLANSGLLYGYTF.

The chain links TRBV18 to TRBJ1-2; the D gene is possibly TRBD1 (5 bases). The CDR3 has 14 residues. Trimming shortened V by 3 bases and J by 0 bases, and 8 bases separated the two germline ends. Germline V CDR1 and CDR2: KGHSH, LQKENI. DNA for the CDR3: TGTGCCAGCTCACCGGGGCAGTCTAACTATGGCTACACCTTC. Translating it yields CASSPGQSNYGYTF.

The chain is built from TRBV5-5 and TRBJ1-4; D is uncertain. Germline values: CDR1 SGHKS, CDR2 YYEKEE (reference sequence). CDR3 size: 14 residues. V was clipped by 0 bases and J by 6 bases, with 9 bases between them. For the CDR3, the DNA is TGTGCCAGCAGCTTGGCAGGCTCCCATGAAAAACTGTTTTTT. As protein: CASSLAGSHEKLFF.

The V and J genes are TRBV7-8 and TRBJ1-2, with D tentatively TRBD1 (5 bases). The germline V and J ends were trimmed by 5 bases and 3 bases, with 16 bases remaining between them. CDR3 size: 15 residues. Germline V gives CDR1 SGHVS, CDR2 FQNEAQ. CDR3 DNA sequence: TGTGCCAGCAGCGATCTGGGGGGGATGTACTATGGCTACACCTTC. This sequence encodes CASSDLGGMYYGYTF.

The chain has TRBV6-4 and TRBJ1-2, with D tentatively TRBD1 (6 bases). CDR3 length equals 14 residues. Trimming left V 7 bases short and J 7 bases short, with 19 bases between. The V gene's germline CDR1 is MRHNA and CDR2 SNTAGT. The CDR3 sequence is CASTIQGPLVGYTF. The DNA for the CDR3 is TGTGCCAGCACTATACAGGGACCCCTTGTTGGCTACACCTTC.

The rearrangement uses TRBV5-1 and TRBJ1-4; D ambiguous. In germline, CDR1 is SGHRS, CDR2 YFSETQ. V lost 1 base and J 7 bases, leaving 11 bases between the germline ends. The CDR3 is made up of 14 amino acids. CDR3 protein: CASSLTATSEKLFF. CDR3 in DNA: TGCGCCAGCAGCTTGACAGCCACAAGTGAAAAACTGTTTTTT.

This chain joins TRBV5-1 and TRBJ1-1, with D hard to call. Trimming took off 1 base at V and 4 bases at J, with 8 bases between the two ends. The CDR3 totals 13 residues. The V gene's germline CDR1 is SGHRS and CDR2 YFSETQ. In DNA form, the CDR3 reads TGCGCCAGCAGCTTGAGGGCGAGCACTGAAGCTTTCTTT. Its translation: CASSLRASTEAFF.

The chain is built from TRBV11-3 and TRBJ2-1, with D possibly being TRBD1 or TRBD2 (6 bases each). The CDR3 length is 15 residues. From germline, CDR1 is SGHNT and CDR2 YENEEA. The V gene lost 5 bases and the J gene lost 4 bases, with 15 bases spanning the gap. The CDR3 DNA sequence: TGTGCCAGCAGCCTGGGGGCGGGACGGTACAATGAGCAGTTCTTC. Translation: CASSLGAGRYNEQFF.

The chain is built from TRBV7-2 and TRBJ2-2; D possibly corresponds to TRBD2 (6 bases). Deletions cut 0 bases from V and 3 bases from J, with 8 bases between. Germline V gene sequence: CDR1 SGHTA, CDR2 FQGNSA. The CDR3 has 15 residues. The CDR3: CASSLAGGDTGELFF. The CDR3, as DNA: TGTGCCAGCAGCTTAGCTGGAGGGGACACCGGGGAGCTGTTTTTT.

The chain recombines TRBV9 with TRBJ2-3; D may be TRBD1 (6 bases). The CDR3 length is 19 residues. V lost 0 bases and J 3 bases, leaving 23 bases between the germline ends. CDR1 and CDR2 (germline): SGDLS, YYNGEE. Written as DNA, the CDR3 is TGTGCCAGCAGCGTAGATCCCTTTTTGGACAGCTGGGCGACAGATACGCAGTATTTT. This encodes CASSVDPFLDSWATDTQYF.

The genes are TRBV6-5 and TRBJ1-2; weak D call: TRBD1 (5 bases). From germline, CDR1 is MNHEY and CDR2 SVGAGI. There are 13 residues in the CDR3. The V and J ends lost 6 bases and 3 bases respectively, with 11 bases between them. CDR3 sequence reads: CASRRGPDYGYTF. The CDR3 DNA reads as TGTGCCAGCAGACGGGGACCCGACTATGGCTACACCTTC.

The rearrangement joins TRBV18 to TRBJ2-1; 9 bases agree with TRBD2. The CDR3 covers 15 residues. Germline values: CDR1 KGHSH, CDR2 LQKENI. After removal of 0 bases from V and 10 bases from J, the junction contained 7 bases not matched to a gene. The CDR3 DNA follows: TGTGCCAGCTCACCACCCTTAGCGGGAGCGCACGAGCAGTTCTTC. This encodes CASSPPLAGAHEQFF. Full variable domain (rest looked up from reference TRBV18 and TRBJ2-1): NAGVMQNPRHLVRRRGQEARLRCSPMKGHSHVYWYRQLPEEGLKFMVYLQKENIIDESGMPKERFSAEFPKEGPSILRIQQVVRGDSAAYFCASSPPLAGAHEQFFGPGTRLTVL.

This clone was recorded only once. This chain links TRBV11-1 with TRBJ2-7; 8 bases fit TRBD2. The CDR3 covers 15 residues. Germline V gives CDR1 SGHAT, CDR2 FQDESV (reference sequence). The ends lost 1 base at V and 4 bases at J; junction bases unmatched: 6. The CDR3 reads CASSLGPAGDYEQYF. The CDR3 DNA follows: TGTGCCAGCAGCTTAGGCCCAGCGGGAGATTACGAGCAGTACTTC.

The chain combines TRBV5-6 with TRBJ1-1, with unresolved D. Germline loops: CDR1 SGHDT, CDR2 YYEEEE. The germline V and J ends were trimmed by 0 bases and 2 bases, with 5 bases remaining between them. The CDR3 is 13 amino acids. The CDR3 sequence is CASSLALNTEAFF. The CDR3 DNA sequence: TGTGCCAGCAGCTTGGCCCTTAACACTGAAGCTTTCTTT. Full variable domain (outside the CDR3, taken from reference TRBV5-6 and TRBJ1-1): DAGVTQSPTHLIKTRGQQVTLRCSPKSGHDTVSWYQQALGQGPQFIFQYYEEEERQRGNFPDRFSGHQFPNYSSELNVNALLLGDSALYLCASSLALNTEAFFGQGTRLTVV.